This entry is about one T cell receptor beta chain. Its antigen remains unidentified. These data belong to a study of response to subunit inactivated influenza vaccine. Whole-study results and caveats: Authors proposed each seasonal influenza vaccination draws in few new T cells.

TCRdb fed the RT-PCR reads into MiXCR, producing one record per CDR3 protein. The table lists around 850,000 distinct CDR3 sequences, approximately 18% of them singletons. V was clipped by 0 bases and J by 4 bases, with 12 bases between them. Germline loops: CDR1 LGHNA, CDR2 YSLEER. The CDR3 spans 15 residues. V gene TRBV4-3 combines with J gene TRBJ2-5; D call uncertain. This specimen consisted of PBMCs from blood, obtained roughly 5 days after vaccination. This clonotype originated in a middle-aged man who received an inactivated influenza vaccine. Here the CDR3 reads CASSQDGLLGETQYF. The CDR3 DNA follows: TGCGCCAGCAGCCAAGATGGCCTGCTCGGAGAGACCCAGTACTTC.